This record concerns one T cell receptor beta chain sequence. CD8+ and CD4+ T cells circulating in blood were sequenced for TCR beta. Negative isolation was applied to CD8+ and CD4+ T cells, and FACS enrichment was applied to TEMRA cells. An amount of RNA that ranged from roughly 0.45 to 1 ug was reverse transcribed with random hexamers. The authors amplified TCR beta CDR3 across 54 Vbeta and 13 Jbeta using immunoSEQ multiplex PCR. Each CDR3 protein is one row after TCRdb ran MiXCR on the immunoSEQ multiplex PCR reads. The data contain 160,000 or so distinct CDR3 sequences, around 95% of them seen just once; the ten biggest clones take up over 0.2%. The entry originates in a study of CD8 T cells in Susac syndrome. This CDR3 contains 16 residues. Germline CDR1 is SEHNR and CDR2 is FQNEAQ (reference sequence). V shed 5 bases and J shed 1 base, with 17 bases lying between them.

Sequences were obtained from CD8+ T cells from PBMCs. The sequence was obtained from a human donor with multiple sclerosis. This chain links TRBV7-9 with TRBJ1-1; D possibly corresponds to TRBD1 (5 bases). The chain's CDR3 is CASSPPRGSPNTEAFF. CDR3 DNA sequence: TGTGCCAGCAGCCCCCCCCGGGGGTCCCCGAACACTGAAGCTTTCTTT.